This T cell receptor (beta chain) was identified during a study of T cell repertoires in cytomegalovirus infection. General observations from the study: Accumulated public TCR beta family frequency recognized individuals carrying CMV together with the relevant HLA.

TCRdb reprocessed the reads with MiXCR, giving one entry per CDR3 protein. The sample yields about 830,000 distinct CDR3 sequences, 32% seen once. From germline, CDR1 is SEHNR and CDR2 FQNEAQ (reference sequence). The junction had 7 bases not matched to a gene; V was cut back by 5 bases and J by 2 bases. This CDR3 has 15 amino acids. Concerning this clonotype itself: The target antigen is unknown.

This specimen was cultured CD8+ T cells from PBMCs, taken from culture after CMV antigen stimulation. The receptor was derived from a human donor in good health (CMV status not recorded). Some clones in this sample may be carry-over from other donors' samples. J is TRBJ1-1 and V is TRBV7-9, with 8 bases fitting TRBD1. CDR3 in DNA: TGTGCCAGCAGCGTTTTTACAGGGGGTAACACTGAAGCTTTCTTT. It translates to CASSVFTGGNTEAFF.